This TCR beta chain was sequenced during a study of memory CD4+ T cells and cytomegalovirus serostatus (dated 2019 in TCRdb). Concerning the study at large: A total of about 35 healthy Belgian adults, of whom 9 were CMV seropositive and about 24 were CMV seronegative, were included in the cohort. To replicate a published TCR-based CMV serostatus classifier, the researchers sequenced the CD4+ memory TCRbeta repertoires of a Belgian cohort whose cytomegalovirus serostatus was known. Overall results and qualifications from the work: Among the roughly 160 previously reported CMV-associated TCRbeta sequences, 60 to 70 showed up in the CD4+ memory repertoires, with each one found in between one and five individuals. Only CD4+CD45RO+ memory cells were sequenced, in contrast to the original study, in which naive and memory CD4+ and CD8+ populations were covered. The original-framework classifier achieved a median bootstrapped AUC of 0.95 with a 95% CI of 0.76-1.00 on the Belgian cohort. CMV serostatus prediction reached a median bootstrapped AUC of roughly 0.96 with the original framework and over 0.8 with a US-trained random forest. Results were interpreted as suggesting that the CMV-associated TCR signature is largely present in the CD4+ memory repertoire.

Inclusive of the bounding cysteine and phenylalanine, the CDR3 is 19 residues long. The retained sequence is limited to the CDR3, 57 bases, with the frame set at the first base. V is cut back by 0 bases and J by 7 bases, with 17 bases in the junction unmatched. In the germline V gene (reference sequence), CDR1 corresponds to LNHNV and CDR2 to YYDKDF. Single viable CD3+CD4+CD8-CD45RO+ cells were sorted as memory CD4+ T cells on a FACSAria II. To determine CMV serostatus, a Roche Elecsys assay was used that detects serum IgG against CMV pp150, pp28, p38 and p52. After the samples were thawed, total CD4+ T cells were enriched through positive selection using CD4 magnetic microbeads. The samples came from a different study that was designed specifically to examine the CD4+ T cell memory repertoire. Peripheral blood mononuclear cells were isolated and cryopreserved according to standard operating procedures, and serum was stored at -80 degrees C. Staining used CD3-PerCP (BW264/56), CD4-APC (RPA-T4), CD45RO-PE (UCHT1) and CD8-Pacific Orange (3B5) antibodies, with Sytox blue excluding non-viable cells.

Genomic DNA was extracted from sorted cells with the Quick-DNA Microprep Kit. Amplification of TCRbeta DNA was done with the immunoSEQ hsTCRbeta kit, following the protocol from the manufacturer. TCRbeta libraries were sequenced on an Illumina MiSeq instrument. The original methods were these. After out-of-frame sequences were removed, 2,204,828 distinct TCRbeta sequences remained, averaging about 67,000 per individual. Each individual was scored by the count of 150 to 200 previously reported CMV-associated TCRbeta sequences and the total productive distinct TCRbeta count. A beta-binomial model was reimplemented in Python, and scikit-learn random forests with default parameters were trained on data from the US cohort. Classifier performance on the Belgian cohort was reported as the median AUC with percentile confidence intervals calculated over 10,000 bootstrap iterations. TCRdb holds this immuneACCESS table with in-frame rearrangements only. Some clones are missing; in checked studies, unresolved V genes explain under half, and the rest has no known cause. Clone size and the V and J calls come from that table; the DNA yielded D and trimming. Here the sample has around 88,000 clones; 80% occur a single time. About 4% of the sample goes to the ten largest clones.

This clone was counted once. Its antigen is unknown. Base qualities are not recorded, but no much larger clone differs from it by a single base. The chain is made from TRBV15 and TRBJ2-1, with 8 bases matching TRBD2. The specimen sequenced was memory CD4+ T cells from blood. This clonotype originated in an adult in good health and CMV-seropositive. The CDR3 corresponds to CATSRDMGASGYVGNEQFF. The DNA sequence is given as TGTGCCACCAGCAGAGATATGGGGGCTAGCGGGTATGTGGGTAATGAGCAGTTCTTC.